This TCR beta chain was captured in a study of cytomegalovirus exposure and HLA in healthy donors (dated by TCRdb to the late 2010s). For the study in its entirety: An earlier analysis of roughly 500 of the donors reported approximately 280 Gb of sequence data and about 120 million unique TCR beta sequences obtained from approximately 180 million T cells. An early release covering roughly 640 HLA-typed donors comprised about 300 gigabases of sequencing data and around 80 million unique TCR sequences. The genetic ancestry cluster associated with self-reported Caucasian donors included over 80% of the roughly 400 genotyped donors. The study aimed to test whether cataloging public T cell receptors could reveal signatures of past pathogen exposure. The study profiled the T cell repertoires of 666 subjects by immunosequencing and related them to cytomegalovirus serostatus. In addition to the first cohort of 666 subjects, a separate validation cohort of 130 or so different subjects was used. To predict cytomegalovirus infection status, the study brought together high-throughput TCR immunosequencing, statistical association of individual TCRs with disease status, and machine learning. A later analysis re-analyzed previously published TCR beta repertoires from about 730 donors and added high-resolution HLA genotyping to study TCR occurrence patterns. The later analysis used no new phenotypic data to find candidate immune exposures, relying instead on TCR beta sequences and their occurrence across donors. In an earlier analysis of about 590 of the donors, high-throughput TCR beta sequencing was used to judge whether each TCR beta V gene segment behaved as functional or pseudogenic. Donor age, sex, ethnicity and CMV serostatus were compiled alongside the repertoire data. A later genetic analysis took genome-wide SNP genotypes for 398 of the 666 donors and used that subset as a discovery cohort. All discovery cohort repertoires had been generated on a single sequencing platform. HLA typing covered class I and class II loci at four-digit resolution. Typing coverage varied by locus: about 620-630 donors for A, B, C, DRB1 and DQB1; more than 500 for DQA1; 600 to 610 for DPA1; about 450 for DPB1. Four or five DR-DQ haplotypes were treated as single units for association and clustering because of strong linkage in the cohort. Among roughly 400 genotyped donors of the cohort, an average of approximately 240,000 unique TCR beta nucleotide sequences were sequenced per donor, 15% to 20% of them non-productive. General conclusions and limits of the study: A few of the identified cytomegalovirus-associated TCR beta chains were confirmed in vitro to be specific for cytomegalovirus antigens. Roughly uniform sequencing depth across donors was assumed in presence/absence analyses, although this assumption may not hold. The earlier analysis of approximately 560 of the donors excluded some 16 rarely observed V segments, including chromosome 9 orphons, because counts were too low. Because HLA typing was missing for some donors at each locus, association tests included only the typed subset. The study listed over 150 TCR beta chains as associated with cytomegalovirus. It was suggested by the authors that the approach could potentially be generalized to other disease states and immunological phenotypes. Broadly in line with IMGT annotations, most TCR beta V segments showed up in productive rearrangements about 90% or about 30% of the time in an earlier analysis of several hundred of the donors. V-gene and J-gene trimming of TCR beta chains was associated with a missense DCLRE1C variant in a later genetic analysis, and the association was replicated in an independent cohort. A cluster of highly shared sequence variants was judged likely to represent a technical artifact of the sequencing pipeline. A later analysis found that TCR association rates varied across HLA loci, with DRB1 alleles showing the most associated TCRs and HLA-C alleles the fewest. In this cohort, only TCR beta chains were sequenced, and detectable features were limited by the absence of alpha or paired-chain data. A later analysis found that most CMV-associated TCR beta chains appeared HLA-restricted, with HLA associations seemingly driven largely by CMV exposure. In a later genetic analysis, fewer N-insertions in productive TCRs were reported among donors in an Asian-associated ancestry cluster than the roughly 700-donor mean. When HLA alleles, especially DR and DQ, strongly co-occurred, TCR associations were difficult to assign to individual alleles. According to a later analysis, parvovirus B19, influenza, CMV and Epstein-Barr virus appeared linked to several top co-occurrence clusters. At a false discovery rate of 0.05, a later analysis linked 15,000 to 20,000 TCR beta sequences to specific HLA alleles. Correlated functional status among segregating V segments might reflect linkage disequilibrium, but an unknown experimental factor could not be ruled out. In a later analysis, HLA-associated TCR beta chains were found to be more clonally expanded and to have lower generation probabilities than equally common non-associated chains. A further reported finding was that TCR beta sequences accurately predicted the HLA-A and HLA-B alleles for most subjects in the first cohort. Most TCR sequences were observed very rarely across donors, whereas some public TCRs were present in many individuals. The classifier was reported to diagnose cytomegalovirus status with high specificity and sensitivity in both the original cohort and the validation cohort. The only immune exposure information available for the cohort was CMV serostatus.

In total, more than 500 healthy bone marrow donors made up the cohort. Cohort members were all nominally healthy when sampled, although unrecorded immune exposures were likely present. The donor was CMV seropositive and belonged to the group of 270 or so seropositive cohort members. A peripheral blood sample was collected from each donor, and TCR beta sequencing was performed on peripheral blood mononuclear cells. The Qiagen DNeasy Blood Extraction Kit was used to extract genomic DNA from the blood cell samples. Libraries were prepared through the immunoSEQ multiplex PCR assay. A mixture of 60 forward primers for TCR Vbeta segments and 13 reverse primers for TCR Jbeta segments was used in the multiplex PCR. The CDR3 region of rearranged TCR beta genes was amplified from genomic DNA by a multiplex PCR assay. On the Illumina HiSeq System, the amplified TCR beta libraries were sequenced as 87-base-pair reads. In the original analysis: A later analysis counted some 80 million unique TCR beta chains across the 550 to 800 repertoires, and some 11 million of these chains were shared by at least two donors. Raw reads were error-corrected and collapsed into unique sequences by a nearest-neighbor algorithm in which closely related sequences were merged to remove PCR and sequencing errors. To assign V, D and J gene segments, CDR3 sequences were aligned to IMGT reference sequences. For a sequence to be retained, at least a six-nucleotide match to both a V gene segment and a J gene segment was required. Rearrangements were called productive when the CDR3 lacked stop codons and stayed in frame with V and J; all others were non-productive. CDR3 was defined according to IMGT convention as the region running from the second conserved V-encoded cysteine to the conserved J-encoded phenylalanine. Sequences without an unambiguous match to a single V gene segment were excluded from the earlier analysis of several hundred of the donors. An earlier analysis of approximately 590 of the donors classified V segments as functional when productive rearrangements were above 56.7% and as segregating when the standard deviation between donors was above 5%. To diagnose cytomegalovirus status from the catalog of TCR beta chain sequences, a statistical classification framework was built. In a later analysis, TCR nucleotide sequences were compared against IMGT/GENE-DB human TR gene sequences so that V and J genes could be assigned. In a later analysis, CDR3 sequences and most-parsimonious VDJ recombination scenarios were assigned using the TCRdist pipeline. In a later analysis, every TCR beta chain was defined by the combination of its CDR3 amino acid sequence and its V-gene family, and reads without a unique V-gene family were dropped. As a way to deal with suspected cross-contamination and a sequencing artifact, a later analysis dropped nearly 600 nucleotide sequences that were highly shared and had low generation probability. In a later analysis, a clonal expansion index was calculated for each public chain from normalized within-repertoire ranks of inferred template counts. Generation probabilities in a later analysis came from a VDJ recombination model fitted to out-of-frame rearrangements, and those results were checked against IGoR. Hypergeometric tests were used in a later analysis to score TCR-TCR, TCR-HLA and TCR-CMV co-occurrence, with a repertoire-size bias correction applied to the TCR pairs. False discovery rates were estimated in a later analysis by permuting HLA or CMV assignments 20 times. In a later analysis, co-occurring TCRs were grouped using DBSCAN, with TCRdist sequence similarity added in when clustering inside HLA-allele-positive subsets. Co-occurrence clustering excluded repertoires with fewer than 30,000 or more than 120,000 public chains, plus five with anomalous nucleotide sharing. Entries here come from immuneACCESS through TCRdb and include only in-frame sequences with V and J called. Some clones fail to appear in such tables; in the studies checked, an unresolved V gene covers under half of the shortfall, and the cause of the remainder is unknown. From that table come the V and J calls and clone size; the DNA was used to work out D and trimming. Recorded for this sample are approximately 87,000 clones; 81% of them occurred a single time. Less than 4.5% of the sample is taken by the ten largest.

Points on this clone: The clone's antigen remains unknown. Base qualities were left out, and no much larger clone turns up one base away.

The sequencing sample was made of PBMCs. The clonotype originates from an older woman in good health and CMV-seropositive.

The CDR3 loop reads CSASAGYEQYF. Read as DNA, the sequence is TGCAGTGCTAGTGCGGGTTACGAGCAGTACTTC. The chain links TRBV20-1 with TRBJ2-7; the D gene is perhaps TRBD2, on 5 matching bases. The CDR3 holds 11 amino acids from the cysteine to the phenylalanine. Only the CDR3 part of the read is kept: 33 bases, read in frame from the first base. The germline V gene (reference sequence) gives CDR1 as DFQATT and CDR2 as SNEGSKA. V is clipped by 3 bases and J by 4 bases, and the sequence between their germline boundaries is 7 bases long.